This T cell receptor beta chain was obtained from a study of OX40 agonist ivuxolimab in advanced cancers. Study-level background: The study gave patients intravenous ivuxolimab at 0.01 to 10 mg/kg every 2 weeks. Three patients got partial responses; one had hepatocellular carcinoma and two had cutaneous melanoma. Study results and caveats: At doses 0.1 to 3.0 mg/kg, CD4+ and CD8+ clones expanded. Expanded clones tended on average to be more numerous among CD8+ T cells than CD4+.

Some clones are missing from TCRdb's copy, which holds only in-frame ones; the method was immunoSEQ multiplex PCR. The sample shows 60,000 to 80,000 clones, about four fifths of them seen only once. CDR1 SNHLY and CDR2 FYNNEI come from the germline V gene. Trimming cost V 6 bases and J 8 bases; bases outside gene matches: 21. The length of the CDR3 is 19 residues. A remark on this clone: No antigen is known for it.

The receptor was derived from an adult with an advanced solid tumor such as melanoma, head and neck, liver or kidney cancer. The gene calls are TRBV2 and TRBJ1-4; 10 nucleotides match TRBD1. The source was CD4+ or CD8+ T cells sorted from blood, collected in a trial of the OX40 agonist ivuxolimab. The CDR3 nucleotides read TGTGCCAGCAGCCACGCCCCGGGACAGGGGTCGTCTCTGAGGGAAAAACTGTTTTTT. Translation: CASSHAPGQGSSLREKLFF. The entire variable domain, with the rest obtained from reference TRBV2 and TRBJ1-4, is as follows: EPEVTQTPSHQVTQMGQEVILRCVPISNHLYFYWYRQILGQKVEFLVSFYNNEISEKSEIFDDQFSVERPDGSNFTLKIRSTKLEDSAMYFCASSHAPGQGSSLREKLFFGSGTQLSVL.